What follows is one T cell receptor (beta chain) and its context. The study sequenced TCR beta in blood CD8+ and CD4+ T cells. An input of roughly 0.45 to 1 ug of RNA was subjected to reverse transcription using random hexamers. TCRdb itself ran the immunoSEQ multiplex PCR reads through MiXCR, one entry per CDR3 protein. Of tens of thousands of distinct CDR3 sequences detected, 93% appear once; the ten largest clones hold 0.45% to 0.65%. This CDR3 comprises 13 residues. Trimming stripped 1 base from V and 5 bases from J, with 8 bases between. Germline CDR1 and CDR2: LGHDT and YNNKEL (reference sequence). This specimen comes from a study of CD8 T cells in Susac syndrome.

The sample consisted of CD8+ T cells from PBMCs. The chain couples TRBV3-1 to TRBJ1-1; D not certain. The origin of this receptor is a human donor with multiple sclerosis. CDR3 bases: TGTGCCAGCAGCCAAGGCTATAGAACTGAAGCTTTCTTT. As protein: CASSQGYRTEAFF.